This entry concerns a single T cell receptor (beta chain). The source of the sample is a study of T cells in Graves' hyperthyroidism and ophthalmopathy. CDR3 length: 14 residues. Germline V lookup: CDR1 SGHDT, CDR2 YYEEEE. V was shortened by 4 bases and J by 0 bases, with 8 bases between the two germline ends. Amplified TCR beta CDR3 regions came from RNA transcripts. A set of HTBI primers served as the primers for a first-round RT-PCR of the TCR CDR3. Each CDR3 protein gets one entry after TCRdb re-called the multiplex PCR reads with MiXCR. The data contain about 560,000 distinct CDR3 sequences, roughly a sixth of them singletons.

Source material: blood. The chain recombines TRBV5-6 with TRBJ1-5, with a possible D match to TRBD1 (5 bases). The clonotype originates from a young woman with Graves' hyperthyroidism. The CDR3 sequence: CASSPGPSNQPQHF. The CDR3 coding sequence is TGTGCCAGCAGCCCGGGACCTAGCAATCAGCCCCAGCATTTT.